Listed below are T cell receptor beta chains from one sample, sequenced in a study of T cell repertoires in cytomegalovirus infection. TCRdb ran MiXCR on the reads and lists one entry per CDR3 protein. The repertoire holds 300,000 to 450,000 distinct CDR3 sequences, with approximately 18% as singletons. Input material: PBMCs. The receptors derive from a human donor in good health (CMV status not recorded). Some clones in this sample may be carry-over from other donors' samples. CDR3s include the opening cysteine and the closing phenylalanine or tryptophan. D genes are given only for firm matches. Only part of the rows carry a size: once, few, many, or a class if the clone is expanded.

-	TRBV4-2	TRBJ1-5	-	TGTGCCAGCAGCCACGAGGTGAATCAGCCCCAGCATTTT	CASSHEVNQPQHF
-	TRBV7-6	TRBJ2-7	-	TGTGCCAGCTTAGCGGAGAAAAACTACGAGCAGTACTTC	CASLAEKNYEQYF
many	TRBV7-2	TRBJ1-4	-	TGTGCCAGCAAGCGGGTCGGATGGGCTAATGAAAAACTGTTTTTT	CASKRVGWANEKLFF
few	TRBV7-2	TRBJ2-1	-	TGTGCCAGCAGCTTTAGGGGGGACAATGAGCAGTTCTTC	CASSFRGDNEQFF
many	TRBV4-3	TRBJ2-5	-	TGCGCCAGCAGCCAAGCGGTCCAGGCGGAGACCCAGTACTTC	CASSQAVQAETQYF
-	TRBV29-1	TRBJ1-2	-	TGCAGCGTTGCCCCAGGGAACTATGGCTACACCTTC	CSVAPGNYGYTF
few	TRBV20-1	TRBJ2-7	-	TGCAGTGCTTGGGACCCCCGGAGCTCCTACGAGCAGTACTTC	CSAWDPRSSYEQYF
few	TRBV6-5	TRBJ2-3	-	TGTGCCAGCAGCGAGTTGGGCGGTGGCCGTGATACGCAGTATTTT	CASSELGGGRDTQYF
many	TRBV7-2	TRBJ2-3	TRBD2	TGTGCCAGCAGCACCACGACTAGCGGGAGAAGCACAGATACGCAGTATTTT	CASSTTTSGRSTDTQYF
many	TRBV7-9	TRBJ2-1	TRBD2	TGTGCCAGCAGCTTAGTGGGCGGGAGGGCCTGGAATGAGCAGTTCTTC	CASSLVGGRAWNEQFF
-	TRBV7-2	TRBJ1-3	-	TGTGCCAGCAGCTTATCAAACAGCGCCAACACCATATATTTT	CASSLSNSANTIYF
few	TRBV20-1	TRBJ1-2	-	TGCAGTGCTAGAGGGGGGGCGGTAGGCTACACCTTC	CSARGGAVGYTF
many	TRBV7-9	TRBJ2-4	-	TGTGCCAGCAGCTTAAAGGGGGCCAAAAACATTCAGTACTTC	CASSLKGAKNIQYF
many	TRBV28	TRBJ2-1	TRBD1	TGTGCCAGCCAGGGACAGGCGAATGAGCAGTTCTTC	CASQGQANEQFF
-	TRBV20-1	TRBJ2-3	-	TGCAGCGCCAGGGCTTACTCTAGCACAGATACGCAGTATTTT	CSARAYSSTDTQYF
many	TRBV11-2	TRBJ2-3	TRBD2	TGTGCCAGCAGCTTAGGTCGGGAGGACACAGATACGCAGTATTTT	CASSLGREDTDTQYF
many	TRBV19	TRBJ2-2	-	TGTGCCAGTACCGCGGAAGGTTCTGGGGAGCTGTTTTTT	CASTAEGSGELFF
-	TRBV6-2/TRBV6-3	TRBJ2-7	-	TGTGCCAGCAGTTACGCGGACAGCTCCTACGAGCAGTACTTC	CASSYADSSYEQYF
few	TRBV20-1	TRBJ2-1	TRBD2	TGCAGTGCTAGATCTCCACTAGCGGGACTGAACAATGAGCAGTTCTTC	CSARSPLAGLNNEQFF
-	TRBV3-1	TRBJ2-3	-	TGTGCCAGCAGCCAAGGACCCAGACCCCGCGGGGGCACAGATACGCAGTATTTT	CASSQGPRPRGGTDTQYF
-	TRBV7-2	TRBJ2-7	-	TGTGCCAGCAGCTTCGGGGGGGACAGGGTGTTGTACGAGCAGTACTTC	CASSFGGDRVLYEQYF
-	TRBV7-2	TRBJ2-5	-	TGTGCCAGCAGCTTGGCCAGCGATCGGGGAAAGACCCAGTACTTC	CASSLASDRGKTQYF
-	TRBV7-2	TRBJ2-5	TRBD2	TGTGCCAGCAGCTTAGTCTATGCGGGGGGAAGGCACTTAGGGTACTTC	CASSLVYAGGRHLGYF
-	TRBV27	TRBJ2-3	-	TGTGCCAGCAGTCTAATTGCGGGGGCCTCCATCACAGATACGCAGTATTTT	CASSLIAGASITDTQYF
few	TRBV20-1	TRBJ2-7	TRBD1	TGCAGTGCTAGACCAGGGGGCGACGAGCAGTACTTC	CSARPGGDEQYF
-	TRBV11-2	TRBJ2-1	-	TGTGCCAGCAGCTTGGCAGAACGCCAGTTCTTC	CASSLAERQFF
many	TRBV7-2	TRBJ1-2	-	TGTGCCAGCAGCCTACAGGGCCCCAGCACCTATGGCTACACCTTC	CASSLQGPSTYGYTF
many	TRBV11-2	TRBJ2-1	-	TGTGCCAGCAGCTCCCTGGCGAGAGGTTACAATGAGCAGTTCTTC	CASSSLARGYNEQFF